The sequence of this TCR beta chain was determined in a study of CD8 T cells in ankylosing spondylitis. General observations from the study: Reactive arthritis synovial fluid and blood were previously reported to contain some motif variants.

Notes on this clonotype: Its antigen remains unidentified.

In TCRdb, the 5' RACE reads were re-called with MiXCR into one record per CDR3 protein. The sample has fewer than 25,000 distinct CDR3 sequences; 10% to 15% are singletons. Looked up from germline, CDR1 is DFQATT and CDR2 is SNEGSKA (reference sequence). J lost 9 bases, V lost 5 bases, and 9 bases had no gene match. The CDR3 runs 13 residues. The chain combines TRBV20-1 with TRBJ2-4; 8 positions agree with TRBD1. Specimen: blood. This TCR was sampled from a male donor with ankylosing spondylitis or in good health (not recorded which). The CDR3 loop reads CSAYGTGGTIQYF. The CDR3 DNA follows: TGCAGTGCTTATGGGACAGGAGGGACCATTCAGTACTTC.